This TCR beta chain originates from a study of Graves' ophthalmopathy and Graves' hyperthyroidism. Study-level information: No treatment had been given when peripheral blood was collected at initial diagnosis.

Germline lookup yields CDR1 GTSNPN and CDR2 SVGIG (reference sequence). V was trimmed by 5 bases and J by 5 bases, leaving 12 bases between them. The CDR3 is 12 amino acids. Investigators amplified TCR beta CDR3 regions from RNA transcripts. The first-round RT-PCR employed HTBI primers together with the Qiagen OneStep RT-PCR kit. A multiplex PCR was then performed as the second round. TCRdb fed the multiplex PCR reads into MiXCR, producing one record per CDR3 protein. The sample consists of about 480,000 distinct CDR3 sequences, 13% to 15% of them appearing once. This clonotype was detected a few times.

What was sequenced was blood. The sequence came from a woman aged 25 to 45 with Graves' ophthalmopathy. V and J are TRBV30 and TRBJ1-1, with D possibly TRBD1 on 5 matching bases. The CDR3 loop reads CAWGGERTEAFF. The CDR3 DNA follows: TGTGCCTGGGGGGGGGAGAGGACTGAAGCTTTCTTT. The complete variable domain, with remaining parts taken from reference TRBV30 and TRBJ1-1, reads SQTIHQWPATLVQPVGSPLSLECTVEGTSNPNLYWYRQAAGRGLQLLFYSVGIGQISSEVPQNLSASRPQDRQFILSSKKLLLSDSGFYLCAWGGERTEAFFGQGTRLTVV.